This T cell receptor beta chain was recovered during a study of T cell responses to AZD1222 COVID-19 vaccine. Study-wide results and caveats: Possibly, clonal diversity was underestimated; donors were largely white British and included more females.

TCRdb's table, derived via immunoSEQ multiplex PCR, lists solely in-frame clones and lacks some. The top ten clones hold about 8.8% of a sample with about 120,000 clones, just over 85% of them seen once. On this clone: The antigen is unknown.

V gave up 3 bases and J gave up 3 bases, with 14 bases separating them. There are 15 residues in the CDR3. The V gene's germline CDR1 is LNHDA and CDR2 SQIVND (reference sequence). The V gene is TRBV19, the J gene TRBJ1-1; tentatively, D is TRBD1 (5 bases). The receptor's source is an adult in good health. The sample in question was peripheral blood, obtained on day 0 of AZD1222 vaccination. Here the CDR3 reads CASSISGTEYTEAFF. CDR3 sequence (DNA): TGTGCCAGTAGTATCTCCGGGACGGAATACACTGAAGCTTTCTTT.